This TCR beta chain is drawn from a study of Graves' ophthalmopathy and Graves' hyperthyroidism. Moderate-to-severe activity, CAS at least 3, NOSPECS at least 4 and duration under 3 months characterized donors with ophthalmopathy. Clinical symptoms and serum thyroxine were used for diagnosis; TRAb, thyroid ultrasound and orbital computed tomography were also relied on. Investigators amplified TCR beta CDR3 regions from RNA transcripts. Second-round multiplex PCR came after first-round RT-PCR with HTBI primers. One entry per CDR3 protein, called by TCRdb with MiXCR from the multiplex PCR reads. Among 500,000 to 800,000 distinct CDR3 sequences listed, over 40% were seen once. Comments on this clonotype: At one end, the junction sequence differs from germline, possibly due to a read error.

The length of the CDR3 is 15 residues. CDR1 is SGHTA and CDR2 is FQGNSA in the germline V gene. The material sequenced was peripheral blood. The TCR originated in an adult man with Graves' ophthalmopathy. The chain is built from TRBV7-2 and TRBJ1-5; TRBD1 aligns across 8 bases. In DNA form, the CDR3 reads TGTGTCAGCAGCTTAACAGGGGGAACCAATCAGCCCCAACATTTT. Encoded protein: CVSSLTGGTNQPQHF. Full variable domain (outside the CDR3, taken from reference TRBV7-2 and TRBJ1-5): GAGVSQSPSNKVTEKGKDVELRCDPISGHTALYWYRQSLGQGLEFLIYFQGNSAPDKSGLPSDRFSAERTGGSVSTLTIQRTQQEDSAVYLCVSSLTGGTNQPQHFGDGTRLSIL.